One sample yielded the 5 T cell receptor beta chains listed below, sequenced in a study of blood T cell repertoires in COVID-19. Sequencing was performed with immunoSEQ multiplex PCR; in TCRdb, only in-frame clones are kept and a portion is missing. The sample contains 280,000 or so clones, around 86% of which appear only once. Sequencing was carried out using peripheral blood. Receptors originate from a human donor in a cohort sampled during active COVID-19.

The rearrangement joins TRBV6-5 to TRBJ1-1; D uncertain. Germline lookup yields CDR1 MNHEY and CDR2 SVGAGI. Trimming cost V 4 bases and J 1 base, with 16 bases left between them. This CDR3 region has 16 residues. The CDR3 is CASSFFAAAANTEAFF. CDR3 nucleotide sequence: TGTGCCAGCAGTTTTTTCGCAGCGGCAGCGAACACTGAAGCTTTCTTT.

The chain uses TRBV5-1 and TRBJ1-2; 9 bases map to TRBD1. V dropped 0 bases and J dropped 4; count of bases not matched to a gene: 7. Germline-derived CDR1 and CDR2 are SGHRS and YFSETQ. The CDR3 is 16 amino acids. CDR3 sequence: CASSLDNRGLVYGYTF. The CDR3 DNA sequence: TGCGCCAGCAGCTTGGACAACAGGGGGCTGGTCTATGGCTACACCTTC.

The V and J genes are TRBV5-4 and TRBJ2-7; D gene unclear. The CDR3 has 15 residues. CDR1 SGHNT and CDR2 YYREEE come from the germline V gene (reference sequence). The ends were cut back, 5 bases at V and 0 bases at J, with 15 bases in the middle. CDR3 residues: CASSPDTQSSYEQYF. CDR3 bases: TGTGCCAGCAGTCCTGACACCCAAAGCTCCTACGAGCAGTACTTC. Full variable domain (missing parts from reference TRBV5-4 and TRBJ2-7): ETGVTQSPTHLIKTRGQQVTLRCSSQSGHNTVSWYQQALGQGPQFIFQYYREEENGRGNFPPRFSGLQFPNYSSELNVNALELDDSALYLCASSPDTQSSYEQYFGPGTRLTVT.

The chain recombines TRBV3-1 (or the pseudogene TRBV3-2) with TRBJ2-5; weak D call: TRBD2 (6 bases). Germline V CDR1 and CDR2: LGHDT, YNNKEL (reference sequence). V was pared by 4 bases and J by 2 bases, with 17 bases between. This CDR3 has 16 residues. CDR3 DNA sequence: TGTGCCAGCAGCCGCTTTACCACCGGGAGACAAGAGACCCAGTACTTC. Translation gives CASSRFTTGRQETQYF.

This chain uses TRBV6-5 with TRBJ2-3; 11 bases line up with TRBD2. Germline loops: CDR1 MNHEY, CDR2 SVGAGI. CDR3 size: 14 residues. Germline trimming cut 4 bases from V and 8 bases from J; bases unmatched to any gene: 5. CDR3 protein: CASSLTSGMFTQYF. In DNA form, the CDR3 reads TGTGCCAGCAGTTTGACTAGCGGGATGTTTACGCAGTATTTT.